The 27 T cell receptor beta chains listed next were all sequenced from one sample in a study of cytomegalovirus exposure and HLA in healthy donors. This PCR relied on a set of 60 Vbeta primers and 13 Jbeta primers. This table comes from immunoSEQ multiplex PCR, and its TCRdb copy is limited to in-frame clones, with some not included. The data show 95,000 to 150,000 clones, approximately 72% seen once. The sequenced material came from PBMCs. The origin of the receptors is a man aged 18 to 35 in good health and CMV-seronegative.

This clone turned up a few times. This may be a read error: a much more frequent sequence differs by one nucleotide. The chain has TRBV6-6 and TRBJ1-1, with 7 bases matching TRBD1. This CDR3 comprises 16 residues. CDR1 and CDR2 from the germline V gene are MNHNY and SVGAGI (reference sequence). The CDR3 sequence: CARSPNRGPENTEAFF. CDR3 DNA sequence: TGTGCCCGCAGTCCAAACAGGGGTCCTGAAAACACTGAAGCTTTCTTT.

This chain connects TRBV5-6 to TRBJ1-3; D not resolved. The CDR3 runs 11 residues. CDR1 is SGHDT, CDR2 YYEEEE, per germline. Trimming shortened V by 7 bases and J by 7 bases, and 9 bases separated the two germline ends. CDR3 coding DNA: TGTGCCAGCCGTGGCGGGAACACCATATATTTT. This encodes CASRGGNTIYF.

This clone was counted only a few times. This sequence joins TRBV19 and TRBJ2-4; D not resolved. There are 14 residues in the CDR3. Trimming stripped 5 bases from V and 14 bases from J, with 22 bases between. The germline V gene encodes CDR1 LNHDA and CDR2 SQIVND (reference sequence). The CDR3: CASSPTLAVDREYF. The CDR3 bases are TGTGCCAGTAGTCCCACGCTGGCGGTGGATCGGGAGTACTTC.

This clone has just one count. This chain joins TRBV19 and TRBJ1-2; no firm D call. This CDR3 contains 11 residues. The germline V gene has CDR1 LNHDA and CDR2 SQIVND (reference sequence). V was pared by 4 bases and J by 4 bases, with 4 bases between. The CDR3 DNA follows: TGTGCCAGTAGTAGGGCCTATGGCTACACCTTC. This encodes CASSRAYGYTF.

This sequence joins TRBV5-1 and TRBJ2-3; no clear D gene. The CDR3 contains 14 residues. Looked up from germline, CDR1 is SGHRS and CDR2 is YFSETQ. V was clipped by 6 bases and J by 0 bases, with 11 bases between them. CDR3 sequence: CASKAAASTDTQYF. CDR3 in DNA: TGCGCCAGCAAGGCGGCCGCTAGCACAGATACGCAGTATTTT.

The chain combines TRBV4-1 with TRBJ1-5; D gene unclear. The germline V and J ends were trimmed by 1 base and 3 bases, with 10 bases remaining between them. This CDR3 contains 15 residues. Germline-derived CDR1 and CDR2 are MGHRA and YSYEKL. The CDR3 sequence is CASSQVGLTNQPQHF. CDR3 in DNA: TGCGCCAGCAGCCAAGTAGGACTGACCAATCAGCCCCAGCATTTT.

The J gene is TRBJ2-1, the V gene TRBV6-5; 8 bases fit TRBD1. Trimming at V came to 6 bases and at J to 1 base, leaving 5 bases not matched to a gene. The CDR3 spans 15 residues. Germline V lookup: CDR1 MNHEY, CDR2 SVGAGI. In DNA, the CDR3 is TGTGCCAGCAGGCTGGACAGGGTATCCTACAATGAGCAGTTCTTC. Residues: CASRLDRVSYNEQFF.

The J gene is TRBJ2-2, the V gene TRBV30, with 12 nucleotides matching TRBD2. The CDR3 contains 17 residues. Unmatched junction bases numbered 11, after V lost 2 bases and J lost 7 bases. Germline V gene sequence: CDR1 GTSNPN, CDR2 SVGIG (reference sequence). The CDR3 sequence is CAWSQHPTSGSGGELFF. Written as DNA, the CDR3 is TGTGCCTGGAGTCAACACCCGACTAGCGGGAGTGGCGGGGAGCTGTTTTTT.

Only one count was recorded for this clone. The chain combines TRBV10-3 with TRBJ1-1, with D tentatively TRBD1 (6 bases). Germline lookup yields CDR1 ENHRY and CDR2 SYGVKD. V gave up 5 bases and J gave up 7 bases, with 17 bases separating them. This CDR3 region has 14 residues. The CDR3 loop reads CAISLTGQRGEAFF. For the CDR3, the DNA is TGTGCCATCAGTTTGACAGGACAACGAGGTGAAGCTTTCTTT.

This clone has more than one count but fewer than ten. CDR3 sequence: CASSIMGRVGNQPQHF. The CDR3 DNA sequence: TGTGCCAGTAGTATTATGGGGAGGGTAGGCAATCAGCCCCAGCATTTT. V gene TRBV19 combines with J gene TRBJ1-5; D is unresolved. V was pared by 3 bases and J by 2 bases, with 14 bases between. CDR1 LNHDA and CDR2 SQIVND come from the germline V gene (reference sequence). This CDR3 contains 16 residues.

This clone has more than one count but fewer than ten. J is TRBJ1-2 and V is TRBV5-1; perhaps TRBD1 as D (6 bases). Trimming removed 3 bases at V and 5 bases at J, with 11 bases between. This CDR3 region has 13 residues. Looked up from germline, CDR1 is SGHRS and CDR2 is YFSETQ. For the CDR3, the DNA is TGCGCCAGCAGCTGGACAGCGAAATATGGCTACACCTTC. Protein sequence: CASSWTAKYGYTF. Drawing the rest from reference TRBV5-1 and TRBJ1-2, the complete variable domain is KAGVTQTPRYLIKTRGQQVTLSCSPISGHRSVSWYQQTPGQGLQFLFEYFSETQRNKGNFPGRFSGRQFSNSRSEMNVSTLELGDSALYLCASSWTAKYGYTFGSGTRLTVV.

The V call is TRBV19, the J call TRBJ1-4; no reliable D call. CDR1 and CDR2 (germline): LNHDA, SQIVND (reference sequence). The CDR3 length is 15 residues. V was shortened by 9 bases and J by 7 bases, with 21 bases between the two germline ends. Here the CDR3 reads CASQGRQSPGEKLFF. Written as DNA, the CDR3 is TGTGCCAGCCAAGGCCGCCAGTCGCCGGGTGAAAAACTGTTTTTT.

The rearrangement uses TRBV10-1 and TRBJ1-6, with D possibly matching TRBD1 (5 bases). Trimming took 3 bases from V and 7 from J, leaving 10 bases between them. The CDR3 runs 14 residues. The V gene's germline CDR1 is WNHNN and CDR2 SYGVQD (reference sequence). This chain's CDR3 is CASSDQGSNSPLHF. In nucleotides, the CDR3 is TGCGCCAGCAGTGACCAGGGTTCCAATTCACCCCTCCACTTT.

The rearrangement links TRBV27 to TRBJ2-3; the match to TRBD1 covers 7 bases. This CDR3 region has 14 residues. J was trimmed by 5 bases and V by 6 bases; bases with no gene match: 8. The V gene's germline CDR1 is MNHEY and CDR2 SMNVEV (reference sequence). This CDR3 is CASSKLGTEDTQYF. The CDR3 DNA is TGTGCCAGCAGCAAACTGGGGACAGAAGATACGCAGTATTTT.

The chain joins TRBV14 to TRBJ2-7; D is perhaps TRBD2 (6 bases). This CDR3 contains 16 residues. The germline gives CDR1 SGHDN, CDR2 FVKESK. The V gene lost 1 base and the J gene lost 4 bases, with 17 bases spanning the gap. CDR3 sequence (DNA): TGTGCCAGCAGCCAAGGGTCACGGCAGGGACTTTACGAGCAGTACTTC. It specifies CASSQGSRQGLYEQYF. Full variable domain (missing parts from reference TRBV14 and TRBJ2-7): EAGVTQFPSHSVIEKGQTVTLRCDPISGHDNLYWYRRVMGKEIKFLLHFVKESKQDESGMPNNRFLAERTGGTYSTLKVQPAELEDSGVYFCASSQGSRQGLYEQYFGPGTRLTVT.

The chain couples TRBV4-2 to TRBJ2-3, with 12 positions matching TRBD2. The CDR3 is 16 amino acids. The V gene's germline CDR1 is LGHNA and CDR2 YNFKEQ. J gave up 4 bases and V 5 bases, and 7 bases lay outside the gene matches. For the CDR3, the DNA is TGTGCCAGCAGCTGGGCTAGCGGGGGGGCAGCAGATACGCAGTATTTT. Translating it yields CASSWASGGAADTQYF.

The V gene is TRBV7-3, the J gene TRBJ2-3, with D possibly matching TRBD2 (6 bases). The CDR3 is 16 amino acids. CDR1 and CDR2 (germline): SGHTA, FQGTGA. V was shortened by 2 bases and J by 4 bases, with 16 bases between the two germline ends. This chain's CDR3 is CASSLAQAGGADTQYF. In DNA form, the CDR3 reads TGTGCCAGCAGCTTAGCGCAGGCAGGAGGGGCAGATACGCAGTATTTT.

The V and J genes are TRBV28 and TRBJ1-5; 7 nucleotides align to TRBD1. The V and J ends lost 7 bases and 4 bases, in that order; junction bases with no gene match: 10. This CDR3 spans 15 amino acids. Germline loops: CDR1 MDHEN, CDR2 SYDVKM. CDR3 protein: CASNRPPGGNQPQHF. For the CDR3, the DNA is TGTGCCAGCAACCGCCCCCCAGGGGGTAATCAGCCCCAGCATTTT.

This clone was counted a single time. V gene TRBV10-1 combines with J gene TRBJ2-7, with TRBD1 matching over 8 bases. This CDR3 region has 14 residues. CDR1 is WNHNN and CDR2 is SYGVQD in the germline V gene (reference sequence). J gave up 2 bases and V 6 bases, and 6 bases lay outside the gene matches. For the CDR3, the DNA is TGCGCCAGCAGCCCGGGACAGGTTACCTACGAGCAGTACTTC. Amino acids: CASSPGQVTYEQYF.

This chain uses TRBV10-3 with TRBJ2-3; 14 bases are a match to TRBD2. CDR3 length: 17 amino acids. Trimming cost V 6 bases and J 2 bases; bases outside gene matches: 7. CDR1 is ENHRY and CDR2 is SYGVKD in the germline V gene. CDR3 in amino acids: CAIRRGLAGENTDTQYF. In DNA form, the CDR3 reads TGTGCCATCAGGAGGGGACTAGCGGGGGAGAACACAGATACGCAGTATTTT.

This clone was seen once. The chain uses TRBV7-6 and TRBJ2-7, with 12 positions matching TRBD2. The CDR3 is 14 residues long. Germline assignment: CDR1 SGHVS and CDR2 FNYEAQ. The V and J ends lost 5 bases and 4 bases, in that order; junction bases with no gene match: 3. The CDR3 DNA reads TGTGCCAGCAGCCAAGGGACTAGCGGGTACGAGCAGTACTTC. Amino acids: CASSQGTSGYEQYF.

This chain connects TRBV19 to TRBJ1-1, with D perhaps matching TRBD1 (6 bases). The CDR3 contains 14 residues. Germline values: CDR1 LNHDA, CDR2 SQIVND (reference sequence). V lost 3 bases and J lost 4, with 12 bases in between. CDR3 in DNA: TGTGCCAGTAGTATCTCCCAGGGGCGCACTGAAGCTTTCTTT. Its translation: CASSISQGRTEAFF.

The rearrangement uses TRBV5-4 and TRBJ1-1; tentatively, D is TRBD1 (6 bases). V lost 5 bases to trimming and J lost 1 base, with 12 bases between them. The CDR3 spans 14 residues. CDR1 is SGHNT, CDR2 YYREEE, per germline (reference sequence). The CDR3 DNA reads TGTGCCAGCAGGTCGGGACACTCGAACACTGAAGCTTTCTTT. Protein product: CASRSGHSNTEAFF. The full variable domain, rest sourced from reference TRBV5-4 and TRBJ1-1, is ETGVTQSPTHLIKTRGQQVTLRCSSQSGHNTVSWYQQALGQGPQFIFQYYREEENGRGNFPPRFSGLQFPNYSSELNVNALELDDSALYLCASRSGHSNTEAFFGQGTRLTVV.

The chain has TRBV21-1 and TRBJ2-3; TRBD2 was called by the table and not checked on the DNA. TRBV21-1 is noted as a pseudogene. The CDR3 extends over 15 amino acids. In DNA, the CDR3 is TGTGCCAGCAGCAACGCGTGCCCTTACACAGATACGCAGTATTTT. Amino acids: CASSNACPYTDTQYF.

The chain joins TRBV6-6 to TRBJ2-2, with TRBD1 matching over 8 bases. Losses at the gene ends were 6 bases for V and 6 bases for J; bases not matched to a gene: 3. From germline, CDR1 is MNHNY and CDR2 SVGAGI (reference sequence). This CDR3 contains 13 residues. Here the CDR3 DNA reads TGTGCCAGCAGCTTGGACAGGGCCGGGGAGCTGTTTTTT. Translated, it gives CASSLDRAGELFF.

The chain's CDR3 is CASSLVDSGNTIYF. DNA for the CDR3: TGTGCCAGCAGTCTCGTAGACTCTGGAAACACCATATATTTT. The chain uses TRBV28 and TRBJ1-3; no clear D. This CDR3 region has 14 residues. Germline-derived CDR1 and CDR2 are MDHEN and SYDVKM. The V and J ends lost 5 bases and 0 bases respectively, with 8 bases between them.

The table lists this clone with a few counts. V gene TRBV9 combines with J gene TRBJ2-7; 10 bases align to TRBD1. With V trimmed by 4 bases and J by 6 bases, 7 bases remained unmatched. The CDR3 has 14 residues. Per germline, CDR1 SGDLS and CDR2 YYNGEE. The CDR3 region has the DNA TGTGCCAGCAGCCGGGGGGGACAGGGGCTCGAGCAGTACTTC. Its protein is CASSRGGQGLEQYF.